A selection of T cell receptor beta chains follows, all from one sample in a study of shared T cell receptors in the human thymus. The data were produced by immunoSEQ multiplex PCR, yet TCRdb's version contains in-frame clones alone and is incomplete. The table lists 700,000 or so clones, 80% to 90% of them singletons, with under 0.012% in the top ten. The sample was also linked to a second study, of human thymus T cells.

Material for sequencing was thymocytes. Receptor source: a girl younger than two with a congenital heart defect. CDR3s include the opening cysteine and the closing phenylalanine or tryptophan. D genes are given only for firm matches.

D	V	J	CDR3	DNA
.	TRBV19	TRBJ1-6	CASTTGLSSPLHF	TGTGCCAGCACCACAGGCCTCTCTTCACCCCTCCACTTT
.	TRBV9	TRBJ2-3	CASSVAKDGGFTDTQYF	TGTGCCAGCAGCGTAGCAAAGGACGGGGGATTCACAGATACGCAGTATTTT
TRBD1	TRBV12-5	TRBJ2-3	CASAGTGPVSTDTQYF	TGTGCTAGTGCGGGGACAGGTCCAGTGTCCACAGATACGCAGTATTTT
.	TRBV5-6	TRBJ2-7	CASSLTGRARGYEQYF	TGTGCCAGCAGCTTGACAGGTCGCGCTAGGGGCTACGAGCAGTACTTC
TRBD1	TRBV13	TRBJ1-2	CASSFRTGGWYGYTF	TGTGCCAGCAGCTTCAGGACAGGGGGCTGGTATGGCTACACCTTC
TRBD1	TRBV5-4	TRBJ1-4	CASSFFGTGKRKLFF	TGTGCCAGCAGCTTTTTTGGGACAGGGAAAAGGAAACTGTTTTTT
.	TRBV28	TRBJ1-1	CASSPTQEGSEAFF	TGTGCCAGCAGTCCCACCCAGGAGGGCAGTGAAGCTTTCTTT
TRBD2	TRBV19	TRBJ2-1	CASTPRPGGTYNEQFF	TGTGCCAGTACCCCCCGTCCGGGGGGAACCTACAATGAGCAGTTCTTC
.	TRBV4-3	TRBJ1-1	CASSQDRNTEAFF	TGCGCCAGCAGCCAAGATAGGAACACTGAAGCTTTCTTT
.	TRBV5-8	TRBJ2-1	CASSRPKGNSYNEQFF	TGTGCCAGCAGCCGACCAAAGGGGAATAGCTACAATGAGCAGTTCTTC
.	TRBV9	TRBJ2-1	CASSVRLEGRNEQFF	TGTGCCAGCAGCGTACGGCTAGAGGGTCGAAATGAGCAGTTCTTC
.	TRBV25-1	TRBJ1-2	CASSEGAYGYTF	TGTGCCAGCAGTGAGGGGGCCTATGGCTACACCTTC
.	TRBV2	TRBJ2-7	CASSEGTVAYEQYF	TGTGCCAGCAGTGAAGGGACAGTCGCGTACGAGCAGTACTTC
TRBD2	TRBV27	TRBJ2-3	CASSLSSGVFTDTQYF	TGTGCCAGCAGTTTATCGAGCGGGGTATTCACAGATACGCAGTATTTT
TRBD1	TRBV5-1	TRBJ1-6	CASSLCLGQYNSPLHF	TGCGCCAGCAGCTTGTGTCTGGGACAGTATAATTCACCCCTCCACTTT
.	TRBV6-5	TRBJ1-1	CASSSLDSTEAFF	TGTGCCAGCAGTTCCTTGGACAGCACTGAAGCTTTCTTT
TRBD2	TRBV5-1	TRBJ2-5	CASSAGDYEETQYF	TGCGCCAGCAGCGCGGGGGACTACGAAGAGACCCAGTACTTC
.	TRBV9	TRBJ2-7	CASSVAGTFTYEQYF	TGTGCCAGCAGCGTAGCAGGGACTTTTACCTACGAGCAGTACTTC
TRBD1	TRBV6-5	TRBJ2-1	CASSYYRDRPYNEQFF	TGTGCCAGCAGTTACTACCGGGACAGGCCATACAATGAGCAGTTCTTC
TRBD1	TRBV9	TRBJ1-4	CASSVDPGDRGEKATNEKLFF	TGTGCCAGCAGCGTAGATCCGGGGGACAGGGGCGAGAAAGCAACTAATGAAAAACTGTTTTTT
TRBD1	TRBV7-9	TRBJ2-2	CASTQEPGGQENTGELFF	TGTGCCAGCACCCAAGAACCAGGGGGACAGGAGAACACCGGGGAGCTGTTTTTT
.	TRBV7-6	TRBJ1-1	CASSLRTVTEAFF	TGTGCCAGCAGCTTAAGGACAGTCACTGAAGCTTTCTTT
TRBD1	TRBV4-1	TRBJ2-6	CASSQGGKGALSGANVLTF	TGCGCCAGCAGCCAAGGTGGAAAGGGGGCGCTGTCTGGGGCCAACGTCCTGACTTTC